The sequence of this T cell receptor beta chain was determined in a study of type 1 and type 2 diabetes patients. As for the study in general: Participants included type 1 and type 2 diabetes patients plus nondiabetic controls. Study results and limitations: Some HECs seen only in T1D might also appear in more T2D or control samples.

Per the germline V gene, CDR1 is DFQATT and CDR2 is SNEGSKA (reference sequence). Deletions cut 0 bases from V and 3 bases from J, with 9 bases between. The CDR3 extends over 13 amino acids. PCR was run on genomic DNA. Multiplex PCR with 30 forward and 13 reverse primers amplified the TCR beta CDR3. TCRdb reprocessed the multiplex PCR reads via MiXCR and lists one record per CDR3 protein. The table lists under 300,000 distinct CDR3 sequences, 47% of them singletons. This clonotype was recorded a few times. What it binds is not known. The V gene is TRBV20-1, the J gene TRBJ2-7; D uncertain. The specimen was peripheral blood mononuclear cells (PBMCs). The sequence was obtained from a man aged 18 to 29 with type 2 diabetes. The CDR3 DNA follows: TGCAGTGCTAGAGATGGGGAAGTCTACGAGCAGTACTTC. Translated: CSARDGEVYEQYF.